This T cell receptor (beta chain) was documented in a study of molecular identifiers for immune sequencing clone quantification. Study as a whole: Replicate experiments took RNA from 20,000 or 100,000 naive CD8 cells, divided it five ways and sequenced four. Broader study findings: Barcode sharing among identical TCR molecules could make large clones appear smaller.

The CDR3 is made up of 16 amino acids. MiXCR, applied by TCRdb to the PCR reads, yields one record per CDR3 protein. This sample has 300,000 to 400,000 distinct CDR3 sequences, with roughly 24% found just once. Input for naive CD8 libraries was about 18,000 to 1,100,000 sorted cells; the RNA fraction used was 10%, 30% or 50%. At least ten counts were recorded for this clonotype. Its target is not known. This TCR was sampled from a human donor in good health. Some libraries in this study had Jurkat cell RNA spiked in. The sequenced sample was naive CD8+ T cells from blood, with Jurkat cell RNA spiked in. Subset here: FACS-sorted CD8+CD4-CCR7+CD45RA+ naive T cells. The chain links TRBV21-1 to TRBJ2-7; no DNA check was done on the table's D call, TRBD2. TRBV21-1 is a recognized pseudogene. CDR3 region: CASSKDPAGKYYEQYF. The CDR3 bases are TGTGCCAGCAGCAAAGATCCAGCGGGAAAGTACTACGAGCAGTACTTC.